This TCR beta chain was identified in a study of vaccination effects on CD4 cells after COVID-19 (dated by TCRdb to about 2022). In the study overall: Each participant got two doses of an mRNA SARS-CoV-2 vaccine, either BNT162b2 or mRNA-1273. SARS-CoV-2 spike-specific CD4+ TCR repertoires were compared before and after mRNA vaccination in COVID-19 convalescent patients and in infection-naive vaccine recipients. A total of 10 COVID-19 convalescent patients and several SARS-CoV-2-naive healthy vaccine recipients were included in the full study. Cultures from other donors in the study were sequenced using the Oncomine TCR Beta short-read assay on an Illumina iSeq 100. Broad study findings and their caveats: The study was limited by a small number of convalescent patients and lacked early post-infection timepoints. At late post-vaccination timepoints, both infection-induced and vaccine-induced clones showed marked clonal contraction, consistent with waning T cell responses. Among healthy vaccine recipients, nearly all vaccine-induced clones were SARS-CoV-2 mono-reactive, and just 1 of 255 was cross-reactive with common cold coronaviruses.

The protocol used for the library was the immunoSEQ multiplex PCR assay. DNA from the cultured, isolated CD4+ T cells was subjected to TCR beta CDR3 sequencing. The study's own analysis went as follows. Non-productive TCR sequences were removed, reads were trimmed to the CDR3 region, and CDR3s of at least 7 amino acids were retained. Antigen-specific clonotypes were identified with the MANAFEST web app by comparing expansion in peptide wells against reference cultures. To be called positive, a clone needed expansion at FDR<0.05 compared with the reference and with all other wells, an odds ratio greater than 5, and a frequency greater than 0.1% in two replicate wells. Clonotypes significantly expanded in SARS-CoV-2 spike wells and in at least one common cold coronavirus spike condition were defined as cross-reactive. CDR3 similarity was assessed by Levenshtein distance with the stringdist R package, and unrooted trees were built with ape in R 3.6.1. What TCRdb holds here is the immuneACCESS table cut down to in-frame rearrangements. Part of the clones is not present; checked against another copy, under half of the missing clones reflect an unresolved V gene, and the others are unexplained. The DNA gave D and trimming, while V, J and clone size come from that table. The sample has 45,000 to 65,000 clones on record, roughly 80% of them singletons. 2% to 3% of the sample is in the top ten clones.

As to this clone: Its antigen remains undetermined. Qualities for individual bases were not recorded, and no much larger clone is one base off.

In the ViraFEST assay, PBMC were stimulated with viral peptide pools, and TCR sequencing was then used to find antigen-specific CD4+ T cell clonotypes based on their expansion. After approximately 11 days of culture, CD4+ T cells were isolated with the EasySep CD4+ T cell isolation kit. None of the healthy vaccine recipients had a prior SARS-CoV-2 infection, which was confirmed by nucleocapsid antibody tests that came back negative both before and after vaccination. Approximately 2 million PBMC per well were cultured with roughly 10 ug/ml peptides in IMDM containing approximately 4.7% human AB serum, roughly 10 IU/ml IL-2 and gentamicin. Half of the culture medium was replaced with fresh IL-2-containing medium on days 3 and 7. Unless noted otherwise, every peptide stimulation condition was cultured in triplicate wells. Using Ficoll-Paque Plus gradient centrifugation, PBMC were separated from whole blood and then either used fresh or cryopreserved at -140C. Overlapping peptide pools spanned the spike proteins of SARS-CoV-2 and the common cold coronaviruses HCoV-NL63, HCoV-OC43 and HCoV-229E. The QIAamp micro DNA kit was used to extract genomic DNA from the cultured CD4+ T cells.

There are 14 amino acids in the CDR3, from cysteine to phenylalanine inclusive. The read is trimmed to its CDR3 DNA, 42 bases read in frame from base 1. V is shortened by 4 bases, J by 2 bases, and the region joining them spans 10 bases. The CDR1 and CDR2 encoded by the germline V gene are MNHEY and SVGEGT. In this chain, TRBV6-2 or TRBV6-3 is recombined with TRBJ2-3; D gene: possibly TRBD1, on 5 matching bases. This specimen consisted of CD4+ T cells from PBMCs cultured with HCoV-229E spike peptides, obtained before COVID-19 vaccination. The cell subset or site label on this specimen signifies: HCoV-229E spike overlapping peptide pool stimulation. This clonotype was obtained from a human donor who received a COVID-19 vaccine. The CDR3 region has the sequence CASSLQGSTDTQYF. Read as DNA, the sequence is TGTGCCAGCAGTTTGCAGGGATCCACAGATACGCAGTATTTT.